This T cell receptor (beta chain) was sequenced for a study of CD8 T cells in ankylosing spondylitis. TCRdb recomputed calls from the 5' RACE reads with MiXCR, one row per CDR3 protein. The sample lists approximately 250,000 distinct CDR3 sequences, 10% to 13% occurring once. The CDR3 loop spans 13 amino acids. CDR1 GTSNPN and CDR2 SVGIG come from the germline V gene (reference sequence). The V gene lost 5 bases and the J gene lost 2 bases, with 13 bases spanning the gap. This clonotype was seen repeatedly, ten times or more. The rearrangement links TRBV30 to TRBJ2-7, with D perhaps TRBD2 (5 bases). Sample: blood, either unsorted or a sorted T cell fraction (not recorded which). This receptor was identified in a male donor with ankylosing spondylitis or in good health (not recorded which). DNA of the CDR3: TGTGCCTGGGCCAGAGGGTTCCCCTACGAGCAGTACTTC. Translation gives CAWARGFPYEQYF.